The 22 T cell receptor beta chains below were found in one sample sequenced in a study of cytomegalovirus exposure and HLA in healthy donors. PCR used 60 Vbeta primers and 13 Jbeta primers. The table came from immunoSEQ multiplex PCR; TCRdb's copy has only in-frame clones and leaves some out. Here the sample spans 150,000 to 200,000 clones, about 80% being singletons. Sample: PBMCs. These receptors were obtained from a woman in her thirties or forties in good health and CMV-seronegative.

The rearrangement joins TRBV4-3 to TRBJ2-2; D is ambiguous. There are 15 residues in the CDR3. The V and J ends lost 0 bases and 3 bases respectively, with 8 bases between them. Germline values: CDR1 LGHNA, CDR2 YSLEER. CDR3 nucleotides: TGCGCCAGCAGCCAAGACCTTTCGTACACCGGGGAGCTGTTTTTT. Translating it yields CASSQDLSYTGELFF.

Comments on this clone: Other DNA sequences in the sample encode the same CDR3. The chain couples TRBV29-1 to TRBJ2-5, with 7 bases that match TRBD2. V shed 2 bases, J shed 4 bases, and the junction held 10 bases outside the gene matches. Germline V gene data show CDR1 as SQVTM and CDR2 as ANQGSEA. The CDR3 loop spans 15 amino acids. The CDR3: CSVEWGGRLGETQYF. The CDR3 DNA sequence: TGCAGCGTTGAATGGGGAGGGAGGTTAGGAGAGACCCAGTACTTC.

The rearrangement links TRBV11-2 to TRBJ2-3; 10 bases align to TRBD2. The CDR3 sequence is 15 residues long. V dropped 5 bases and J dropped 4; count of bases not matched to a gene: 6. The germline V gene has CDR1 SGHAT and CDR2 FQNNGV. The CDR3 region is CASSKTSGVPDTQYF. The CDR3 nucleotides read TGTGCCAGCAGCAAAACTAGCGGGGTCCCAGATACGCAGTATTTT. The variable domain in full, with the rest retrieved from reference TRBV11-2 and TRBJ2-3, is EAGVAQSPRYKIIEKRQSVAFWCNPISGHATLYWYQQILGQGPKLLIQFQNNGVVDDSQLPKDRFSAERLKGVDSTLKIQPAKLEDSAVYLCASSKTSGVPDTQYFGPGTRLTVL.

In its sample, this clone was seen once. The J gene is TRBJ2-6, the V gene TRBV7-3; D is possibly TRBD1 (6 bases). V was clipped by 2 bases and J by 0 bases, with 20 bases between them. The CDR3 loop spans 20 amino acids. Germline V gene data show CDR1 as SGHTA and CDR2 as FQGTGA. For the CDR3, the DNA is TGTGCCAGCAGCTTAGACTCGGCAGGGGTTTATGGCTCTGGGGCCAACGTCCTGACTTTC. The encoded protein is CASSLDSAGVYGSGANVLTF.

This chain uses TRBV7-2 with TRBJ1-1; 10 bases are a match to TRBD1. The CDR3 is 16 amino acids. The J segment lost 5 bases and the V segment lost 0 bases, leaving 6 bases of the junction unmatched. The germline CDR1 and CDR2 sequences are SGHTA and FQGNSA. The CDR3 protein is CASSLAPGGQGTEAFF. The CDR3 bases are TGTGCCAGCAGCTTAGCCCCCGGGGGACAGGGGACTGAAGCTTTCTTT.

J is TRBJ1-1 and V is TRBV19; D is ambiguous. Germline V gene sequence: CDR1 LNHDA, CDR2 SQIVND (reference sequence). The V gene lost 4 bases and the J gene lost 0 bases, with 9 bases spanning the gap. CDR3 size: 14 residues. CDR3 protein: CASSRSQLNTEAFF. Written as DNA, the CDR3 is TGTGCCAGTAGTAGGAGCCAGCTGAACACTGAAGCTTTCTTT.

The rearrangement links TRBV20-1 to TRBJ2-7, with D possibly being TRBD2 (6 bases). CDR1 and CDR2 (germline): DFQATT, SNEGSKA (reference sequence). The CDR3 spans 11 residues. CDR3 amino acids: CSLPGEGEQYF. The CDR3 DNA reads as TGCAGCCTACCGGGAGAGGGCGAGCAGTACTTC.

The CDR3 DNA reads TGTGCCAGCAGTGGCGGCCTCTCCTACAATGAGCAGTTCTTC. Translation gives CASSGGLSYNEQFF. This chain links TRBV25-1 with TRBJ2-1; no definite D call. This CDR3 is 14 amino acids long. The germline gives CDR1 MGHDK, CDR2 SYGVNS. V lost 4 bases and J 0 bases, leaving 7 bases between the germline ends.

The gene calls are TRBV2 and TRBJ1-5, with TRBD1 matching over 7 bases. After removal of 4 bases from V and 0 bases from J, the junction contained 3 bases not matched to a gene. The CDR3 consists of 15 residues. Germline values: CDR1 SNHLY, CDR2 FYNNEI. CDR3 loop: CASSGDRLSNQPQHF. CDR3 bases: TGTGCCAGCAGTGGGGACAGACTTAGCAATCAGCCCCAGCATTTT. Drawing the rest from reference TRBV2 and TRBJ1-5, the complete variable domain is EPEVTQTPSHQVTQMGQEVILRCVPISNHLYFYWYRQILGQKVEFLVSFYNNEISEKSEIFDDQFSVERPDGSNFTLKIRSTKLEDSAMYFCASSGDRLSNQPQHFGDGTRLSIL.

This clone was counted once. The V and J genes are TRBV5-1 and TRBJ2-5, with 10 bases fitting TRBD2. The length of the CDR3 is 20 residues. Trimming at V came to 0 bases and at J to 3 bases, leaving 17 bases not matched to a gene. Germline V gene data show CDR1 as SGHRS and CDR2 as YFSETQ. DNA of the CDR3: TGCGCCAGCAGCTTGGGCTGGCTAGCGGGGGCCAGAGGTATAGAAGAGACCCAGTACTTC. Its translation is CASSLGWLAGARGIEETQYF.

CDR3 in DNA: TGTGCCAGTAGTCAACAGACAGGGGGGAATCAGCCCCAGCATTTT. This codes for CASSQQTGGNQPQHF. The V call is TRBV19, the J call TRBJ1-5; 9 nucleotides agree with TRBD1. The CDR3 extends over 15 amino acids. Germline V gene data show CDR1 as LNHDA and CDR2 as SQIVND (reference sequence). V shed 5 bases, J shed 4 bases, and the junction held 6 bases outside the gene matches.

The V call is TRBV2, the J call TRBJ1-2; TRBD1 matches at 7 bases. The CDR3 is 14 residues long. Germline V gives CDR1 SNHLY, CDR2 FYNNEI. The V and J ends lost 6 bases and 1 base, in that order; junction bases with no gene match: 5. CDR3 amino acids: CASRRQGLNYGYTF. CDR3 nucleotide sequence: TGTGCCAGCAGACGACAGGGACTTAACTATGGCTACACCTTC. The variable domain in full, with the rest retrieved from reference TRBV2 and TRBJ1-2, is EPEVTQTPSHQVTQMGQEVILRCVPISNHLYFYWYRQILGQKVEFLVSFYNNEISEKSEIFDDQFSVERPDGSNFTLKIRSTKLEDSAMYFCASRRQGLNYGYTFGSGTRLTVV.

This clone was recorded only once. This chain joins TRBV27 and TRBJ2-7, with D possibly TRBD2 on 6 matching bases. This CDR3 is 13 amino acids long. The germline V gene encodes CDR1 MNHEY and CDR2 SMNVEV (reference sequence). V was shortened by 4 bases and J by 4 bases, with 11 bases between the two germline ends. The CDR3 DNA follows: TGTGCCAGCAGTTGGCGGGAAGGGTACGAGCAGTACTTC. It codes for CASSWREGYEQYF.

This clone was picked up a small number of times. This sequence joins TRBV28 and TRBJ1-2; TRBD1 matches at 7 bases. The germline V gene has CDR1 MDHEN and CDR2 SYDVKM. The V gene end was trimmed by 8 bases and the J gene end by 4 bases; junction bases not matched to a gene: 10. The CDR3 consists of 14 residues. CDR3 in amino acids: CASLGQPTIYGYTF. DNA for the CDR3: TGTGCCAGCTTGGGACAGCCAACGATCTATGGCTACACCTTC.

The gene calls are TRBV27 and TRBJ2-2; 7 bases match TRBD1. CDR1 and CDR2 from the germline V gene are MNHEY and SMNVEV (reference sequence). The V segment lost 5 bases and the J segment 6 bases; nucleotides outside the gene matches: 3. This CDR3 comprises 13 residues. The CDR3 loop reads CASSKQGSGELFF. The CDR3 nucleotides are TGTGCCAGCAGTAAACAGGGGTCCGGGGAGCTGTTTTTT.

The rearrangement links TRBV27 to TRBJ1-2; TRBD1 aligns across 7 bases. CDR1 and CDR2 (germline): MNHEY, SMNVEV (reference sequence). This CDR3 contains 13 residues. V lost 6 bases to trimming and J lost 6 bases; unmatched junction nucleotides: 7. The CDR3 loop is CASREPGQNGYTF. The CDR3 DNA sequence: TGTGCCAGCAGGGAACCGGGACAGAATGGCTACACCTTC.

CDR3 in amino acids: CASSPNGSGEQYF. Written as DNA, the CDR3 is TGTGCCAGCTCCCCCAATGGTAGCGGAGAGCAGTACTTC. The J gene is TRBJ2-7, the V gene TRBV18; D might be TRBD2 (6 bases). V was clipped by 6 bases and J by 7 bases, with 16 bases between them. The CDR3 is 13 amino acids. Per germline, CDR1 KGHSH and CDR2 LQKENI.

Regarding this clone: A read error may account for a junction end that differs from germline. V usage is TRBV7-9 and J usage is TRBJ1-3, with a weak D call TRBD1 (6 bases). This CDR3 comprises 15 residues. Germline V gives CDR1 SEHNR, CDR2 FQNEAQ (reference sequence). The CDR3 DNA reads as TGTACCAGCAGCCCGGAGGGGGGGCGAGGAAACACCATATATTTT. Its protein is CTSSPEGGRGNTIYF.

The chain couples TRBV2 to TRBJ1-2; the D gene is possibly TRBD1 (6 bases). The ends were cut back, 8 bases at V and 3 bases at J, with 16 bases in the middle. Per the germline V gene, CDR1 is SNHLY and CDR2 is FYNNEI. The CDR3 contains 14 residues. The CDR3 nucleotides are TGTGCCAGCTCTGTTCGACAGGCAGACTATGGCTACACCTTC. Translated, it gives CASSVRQADYGYTF.

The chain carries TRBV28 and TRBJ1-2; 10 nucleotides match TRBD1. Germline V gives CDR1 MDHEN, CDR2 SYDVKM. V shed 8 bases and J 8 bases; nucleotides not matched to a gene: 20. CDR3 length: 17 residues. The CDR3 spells CASPLYRGQGFSRGYTF. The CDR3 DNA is TGTGCCAGCCCCTTATATCGGGGACAGGGGTTTTCGAGGGGCTACACCTTC.

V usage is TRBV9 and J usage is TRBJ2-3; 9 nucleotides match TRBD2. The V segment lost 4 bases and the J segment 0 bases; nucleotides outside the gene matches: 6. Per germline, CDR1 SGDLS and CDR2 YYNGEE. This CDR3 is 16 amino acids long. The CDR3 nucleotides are TGTGCCAGCAGCCCTGGACTAGCGCCCAGCACAGATACGCAGTATTTT. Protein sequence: CASSPGLAPSTDTQYF.

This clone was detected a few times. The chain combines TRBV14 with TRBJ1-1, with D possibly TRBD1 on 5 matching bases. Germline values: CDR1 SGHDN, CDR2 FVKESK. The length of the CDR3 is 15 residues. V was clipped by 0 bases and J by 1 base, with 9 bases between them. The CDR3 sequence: CASSQDWGRNTEAFF. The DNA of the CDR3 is TGTGCCAGCAGCCAAGATTGGGGCAGGAACACTGAAGCTTTCTTT.